A single sample gave rise to the 18 T cell receptor beta chains below, sequenced in a study of blood T cell repertoires in COVID-19. TCRdb's copy holds only in-frame clones and misses some; the assay was immunoSEQ multiplex PCR. The data show 140,000 to 150,000 clones, more than 80% seen once. The sequencing sample was made of peripheral blood. All receptors come from a human donor in a cohort sampled during active COVID-19.

This clone was picked up a small number of times. V gene TRBV10-1 combines with J gene TRBJ2-3, with 8 nucleotides matching TRBD2. Germline CDR1 WNHNN, CDR2 SYGVQD (reference sequence). Trimming took 0 bases from V and 6 from J; bases not matched to a gene: 5. The CDR3 extends over 15 amino acids. CDR3 coding DNA: TGCGCCAGCAGTGAGTCCTCGGGAGGGCCGGATACGCAGTATTTT. Translated, it gives CASSESSGGPDTQYF.

The chain couples TRBV5-5 to TRBJ2-3; 10 nucleotides agree with TRBD2. Germline loops: CDR1 SGHKS, CDR2 YYEKEE (reference sequence). Unmatched junction bases numbered 7, after V lost 2 bases and J lost 1 base. The length of the CDR3 is 17 residues. The CDR3: CASSFFLAGEGTDTQYF. The CDR3, as DNA: TGTGCCAGCAGCTTTTTCCTAGCGGGAGAGGGCACAGATACGCAGTATTTT.

The rearrangement joins TRBV11-2 to TRBJ2-5; TRBD2 might be the D (5 bases). The germline V gene encodes CDR1 SGHAT and CDR2 FQNNGV. Between the trimmed V and J ends, which lost 2 bases and 4 bases, there was a span of 14 bases. The CDR3 runs to 15 residues. CDR3 residues: CASSLTPSAGETQYF. In DNA, the CDR3 is TGTGCCAGCAGCTTAACGCCCTCCGCGGGAGAGACCCAGTACTTC. Full variable domain (rest looked up from reference TRBV11-2 and TRBJ2-5): EAGVAQSPRYKIIEKRQSVAFWCNPISGHATLYWYQQILGQGPKLLIQFQNNGVVDDSQLPKDRFSAERLKGVDSTLKIQPAKLEDSAVYLCASSLTPSAGETQYFGPGTRLLVL.

The chain joins TRBV9 to TRBJ1-3; tentatively, D is TRBD1 (5 bases). Germline CDR1 SGDLS, CDR2 YYNGEE. This CDR3 is 16 amino acids long. Trimming removed 0 bases from V and 1 base from J, with 11 bases in between. The CDR3 sequence is CASSVGGAISGNTIYF. DNA of the CDR3: TGTGCCAGCAGCGTAGGCGGGGCGATATCTGGAAACACCATATATTTT.

The chain has TRBV12-3 or TRBV12-4 and TRBJ1-5, with TRBD1 as a possible D gene (6 bases). The CDR3 sequence is 13 residues long. V was trimmed by 5 bases and J by 5 bases, leaving 10 bases between them. The CDR3 DNA follows: TGTGCCAGCAGTGGACAGTGGGATCAGCCCCAGCATTTT. This gives the protein CASSGQWDQPQHF.

The chain carries TRBV18 and TRBJ2-3; a weak D match, TRBD1 (5 bases). The CDR3 has 15 amino acids. Between the trimmed V and J ends, which lost 1 base and 4 bases, there was a span of 12 bases. Germline CDR1 KGHSH, CDR2 LQKENI. The DNA of the CDR3 is TGTGCCAGCTCACCACTGCAGGGTAAAGCAGATACGCAGTATTTT. Its translation: CASSPLQGKADTQYF. The full variable domain, with the rest looked up from reference TRBV18 and TRBJ2-3, is NAGVMQNPRHLVRRRGQEARLRCSPMKGHSHVYWYRQLPEEGLKFMVYLQKENIIDESGMPKERFSAEFPKEGPSILRIQQVVRGDSAAYFCASSPLQGKADTQYFGPGTRLTVL.

This chain links TRBV3-1 (or the pseudogene TRBV3-2) with TRBJ1-4, with TRBD1 matching 9 bases. Trimming at V came to 3 bases and at J to 7 bases, leaving 0 bases not matched to a gene. Germline lookup yields CDR1 LGHDT and CDR2 YNNKEL (reference sequence). The CDR3 runs 13 residues. The chain's CDR3 is CASSQDRGEKLFF. The CDR3 DNA sequence: TGTGCCAGCAGCCAGGACAGGGGTGAAAAACTGTTTTTT.

In this sample, this clone turned up many times. The V and J genes are TRBV19 and TRBJ2-7; 8 bases match TRBD1. J gave up 3 bases and V 5 bases, and 3 bases lay outside the gene matches. Germline-derived CDR1 and CDR2 are LNHDA and SQIVND (reference sequence). The length of the CDR3 is 13 residues. The CDR3 loop reads CASSGQGRYEQYF. The CDR3 region has the DNA TGTGCCAGTAGTGGACAGGGACGCTACGAGCAGTACTTC.

This chain joins TRBV18 and TRBJ2-7, with 9 positions matching TRBD1. Trimming took 6 bases from V and 4 from J; bases not matched to a gene: 7. CDR1 KGHSH and CDR2 LQKENI come from the germline V gene. This CDR3 has 14 residues. The CDR3 protein is CASSSGTGRYEQYF. In DNA form, the CDR3 reads TGTGCCAGCTCCTCCGGGACAGGGAGGTACGAGCAGTACTTC.

The chain uses TRBV7-2 and TRBJ2-2; 8 bases align to TRBD1. Trimming cost V 6 bases and J 7 bases; bases outside gene matches: 7. Germline V lookup: CDR1 SGHTA, CDR2 FQGNSA. The CDR3 has 14 residues. This chain's CDR3 is CASSRQGTNGELFF. CDR3 nucleotides: TGTGCCAGCAGTCGACAGGGGACCAACGGGGAGCTGTTTTTT. The whole variable domain, remainder taken from reference TRBV7-2 and TRBJ2-2, is GAGVSQSPSNKVTEKGKDVELRCDPISGHTALYWYRQSLGQGLEFLIYFQGNSAPDKSGLPSDRFSAERTGGSVSTLTIQRTQQEDSAVYLCASSRQGTNGELFFGEGSRLTVL.

This clone was counted once. This chain joins TRBV5-4 and TRBJ2-5; D may be TRBD2 (6 bases). Per the germline V gene, CDR1 is SGHNT and CDR2 is YYREEE (reference sequence). V shed 4 bases and J shed 4 bases, with 14 bases lying between them. The CDR3 consists of 14 residues. In nucleotides, the CDR3 is TGTGCCAGCAGCCGATCCGGGACTGGAGAGACCCAGTACTTC. It translates to CASSRSGTGETQYF.

J is TRBJ2-1 and V is TRBV25-1; tentatively, D is TRBD1 (5 bases). The CDR3 is 15 residues long. The germline CDR1 and CDR2 sequences are MGHDK and SYGVNS. Trimming stripped 2 bases from V and 1 base from J, with 9 bases between. The CDR3 reads CASSEGQGSYNEQFF. The CDR3 bases are TGTGCCAGCAGTGAAGGGCAGGGTTCCTACAATGAGCAGTTCTTC.

This clone was found a few times. The chain uses TRBV28 and TRBJ2-5; 7 bases are shared with TRBD1. The germline V gene has CDR1 MDHEN and CDR2 SYDVKM. Trimming removed 3 bases from V and 2 bases from J; junction bases left unmatched: 3. The CDR3 consists of 14 residues. CDR3 amino acids: CASSLGTAQETQYF. DNA for the CDR3: TGTGCCAGCAGTTTGGGGACAGCACAAGAGACCCAGTACTTC.

V and J are TRBV9 and TRBJ1-1; D gene uncertain. The germline V gene has CDR1 SGDLS and CDR2 YYNGEE. V lost 4 bases to trimming and J lost 1 base, with 14 bases between them. This CDR3 is built from 15 residues. The CDR3 nucleotides read TGTGCCAGCAGCCCCACTAGAAGGAAGAACACTGAAGCTTTCTTT. Translated: CASSPTRRKNTEAFF.

The rearrangement links TRBV19 to TRBJ2-7; tentative D call: TRBD1 (5 bases). The germline CDR1 and CDR2 sequences are LNHDA and SQIVND (reference sequence). Trimming cost V 8 bases and J 5 bases, with 22 bases left between them. The CDR3 is 15 amino acids. Here the CDR3 reads CASRQSHQTTDEQYF. The DNA of the CDR3 is TGTGCCAGTCGACAGTCCCACCAAACGACCGACGAGCAGTACTTC.

A single count supports this clone. J is TRBJ2-1 and V is TRBV5-4, with TRBD2 matching over 8 bases. J lost 5 bases, V lost 4 bases, and 11 bases had no gene match. The germline CDR1 and CDR2 sequences are SGHNT and YYREEE (reference sequence). This CDR3 contains 16 residues. The CDR3 here is CASSPEGTRGDNEQFF. Written as DNA, the CDR3 is TGTGCCAGCAGCCCCGAGGGGACTAGAGGGGACAATGAGCAGTTCTTC.

The chain has TRBV10-3 and TRBJ1-1; D is uncertain. Trimming left V 2 bases short and J 1 base short, with 5 bases between. Germline CDR1 is ENHRY and CDR2 is SYGVKD. This CDR3 contains 13 residues. This CDR3 reads CAISEEGNTEAFF. The CDR3 DNA is TGTGCCATCAGTGAGGAGGGGAACACTGAAGCTTTCTTT.

The CDR3 DNA reads as TGTGCCAGCAGCACGAGAAAAGGACAGACCCTCACCGGGGAGCTGTTTTTT. Its protein product is CASSTRKGQTLTGELFF. This chain joins TRBV5-4 and TRBJ2-2, with a weak D call TRBD1 (6 bases). V was trimmed by 4 bases and J by 4 bases, leaving 20 bases between them. Looked up from germline, CDR1 is SGHNT and CDR2 is YYREEE (reference sequence). The CDR3 spans 17 residues.